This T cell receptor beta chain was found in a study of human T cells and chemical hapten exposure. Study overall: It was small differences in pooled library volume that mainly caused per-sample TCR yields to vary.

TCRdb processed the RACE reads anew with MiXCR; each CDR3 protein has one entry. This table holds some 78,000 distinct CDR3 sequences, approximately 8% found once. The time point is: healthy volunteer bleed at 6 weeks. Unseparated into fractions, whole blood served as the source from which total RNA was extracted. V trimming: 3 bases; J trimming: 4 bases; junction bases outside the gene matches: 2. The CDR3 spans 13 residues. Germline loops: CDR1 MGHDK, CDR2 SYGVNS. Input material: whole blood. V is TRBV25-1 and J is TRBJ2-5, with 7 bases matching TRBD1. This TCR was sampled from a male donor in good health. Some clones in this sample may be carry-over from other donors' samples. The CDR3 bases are TGTGCCAGCAGTGACTGGACAGGAGAGACCCAGTACTTC. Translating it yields CASSDWTGETQYF.